This T cell receptor (beta chain) was profiled in a study of human T cells and chemical hapten exposure. TCRdb passed the RACE reads through MiXCR, listing each CDR3 protein once. This sample yields 150,000 to 200,000 distinct CDR3 sequences, of which roughly 30% are seen a single time; about 2.8% belongs to the top ten. This clonotype was seen only once. The V and J ends lost 8 bases and 3 bases, in that order; junction bases with no gene match: 8. Germline CDR1 reads MDHEN; CDR2 reads SYDVKM. The CDR3 contains 16 residues. Time point defined: pre-sensitization, week 0. Stated treatment: therapeutic diphenylcyclopropenone sensitization with weekly scalp DPC.

This TCR derives from a woman aged 25 to 39 with alopecia areata. Some clones in this sample may be carry-over from other donors' samples. The material sequenced was whole blood, taken in connection with sensitization to the hapten diphenylcyclopropenone (DPC). The chain joins TRBV28 to TRBJ2-3; 13 bases are shared with TRBD2. CDR3 sequence reads: CASGIRTSGGTDTQYF. The CDR3 region has the DNA TGTGCCAGCGGAATTCGGACTAGCGGGGGAACAGATACGCAGTATTTT.